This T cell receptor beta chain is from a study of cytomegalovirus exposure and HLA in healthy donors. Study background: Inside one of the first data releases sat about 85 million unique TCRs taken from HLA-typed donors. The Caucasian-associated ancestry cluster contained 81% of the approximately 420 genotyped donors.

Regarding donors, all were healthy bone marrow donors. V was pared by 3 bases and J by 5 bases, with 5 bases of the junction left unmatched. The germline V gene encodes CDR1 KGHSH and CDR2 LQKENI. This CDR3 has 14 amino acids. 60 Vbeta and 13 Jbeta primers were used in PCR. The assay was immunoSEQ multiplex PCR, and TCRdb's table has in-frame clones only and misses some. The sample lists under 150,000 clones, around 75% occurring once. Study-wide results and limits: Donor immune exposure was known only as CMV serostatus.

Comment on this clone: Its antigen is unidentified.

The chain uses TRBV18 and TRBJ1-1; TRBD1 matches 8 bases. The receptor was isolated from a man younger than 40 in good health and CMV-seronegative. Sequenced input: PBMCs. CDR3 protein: CASSPTGVFTEAFF. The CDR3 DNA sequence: TGTGCCAGCTCACCGACAGGGGTTTTTACTGAAGCTTTCTTT. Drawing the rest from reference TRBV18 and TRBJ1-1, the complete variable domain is NAGVMQNPRHLVRRRGQEARLRCSPMKGHSHVYWYRQLPEEGLKFMVYLQKENIIDESGMPKERFSAEFPKEGPSILRIQQVVRGDSAAYFCASSPTGVFTEAFFGQGTRLTVV.